This T cell receptor (beta chain) was retrieved from a study of blood T cell repertoires in COVID-19. At the level of the study: The analysed material was cDNA or gDNA that came from T cells, B-cell-depleted T cells, or PBMCs.

The germline V gene has CDR1 MNHEY and CDR2 SMNVEV (reference sequence). The CDR3 length is 15 residues. Between the trimmed V and J ends, which lost 6 bases and 0 bases, there was a span of 12 bases. As originally analysed: It was from reference gene primer amplification that nucleated cell counts were estimated. The assay was immunoSEQ multiplex PCR, and TCRdb's table has in-frame clones only and misses some. Clone size and V and J calls were adopted from that table, with D and trimming inferred from the DNA. The sample lists about 81,000 clones, about 79% occurring once. The sequenced sample consisted of peripheral blood. The rearrangement links TRBV27 to TRBJ1-5; maybe TRBD1 (6 bases). The clonotype originates from a woman aged 50 to 65 with acute or convalescent COVID-19. The DNA for the CDR3 is TGTGCCAGCAGAGGGGGAGCGTATAGCAATCAGCCCCAGCATTTT. Amino acid sequence: CASRGGAYSNQPQHF.